Listed here are 26 T cell receptor beta chains from one sample, sequenced in a study of neurological immune-mediated disorders. TCRdb re-called the 5' RACE reads through MiXCR, storing one row per CDR3 protein. The sample lists over 60,000 distinct CDR3 sequences, less than 5.5% seen once, with approximately 2.8% in the top ten. Material: PBMCs. Source of these receptors: a woman aged 25 to 39 with multiple sclerosis.

This clonotype was counted ten times or more. The chain couples TRBV29-1 to TRBJ1-2; no clear D gene. Trimming cost V 4 bases and J 4 bases, with 10 bases left between them. The germline V gene encodes CDR1 SQVTM and CDR2 ANQGSEA. This CDR3 contains 12 residues. CDR3 residues: CSVVVTLYGYTF. The CDR3, as DNA: TGCAGCGTTGTGGTGACACTCTATGGCTACACCTTC.

This clonotype has a count of ten or more. V and J are TRBV20-1 and TRBJ1-2; D gene unclear. The CDR3 has 14 amino acids. V was shortened by 1 base and J by 4 bases, with 13 bases between the two germline ends. The germline gives CDR1 DFQATT, CDR2 SNEGSKA (reference sequence). DNA for the CDR3: TGCAGTGCTAGAGGGGCGGGAGGTGTCTATGGCTACACCTTC. It specifies CSARGAGGVYGYTF.

This clonotype was picked up many times. This chain uses TRBV10-3 with TRBJ2-1, with D possibly TRBD1 on 7 matching bases. V gave up 4 bases and J gave up 9 bases, with 13 bases separating them. Germline loops: CDR1 ENHRY, CDR2 SYGVKD. This CDR3 contains 13 residues. Written as DNA, the CDR3 is TGTGCCATCAGTGTACAGGGGCGGGGTGAGCAGTTCTTC. Its protein is CAISVQGRGEQFF.

This clonotype was seen ten or more times. J is TRBJ1-4 and V is TRBV6-1; no firm D call. Trimming pared 6 bases from V and 0 bases from J, leaving 11 bases between. Germline V CDR1 and CDR2: MNHNS, SASEGT. The CDR3 is 15 residues long. CDR3 DNA sequence: TGTGCCAGCAGCCCCGGGCCTGCAACTAATGAAAAACTGTTTTTT. Its protein is CASSPGPATNEKLFF.

V usage is TRBV20-1 and J usage is TRBJ2-3; D is perhaps TRBD2 (6 bases). The CDR3 is 15 residues long. V lost 3 bases to trimming and J lost 4 bases, with 17 bases between them. CDR1 is DFQATT and CDR2 is SNEGSKA in the germline V gene (reference sequence). The CDR3 nucleotides are TGCAGTGCTAGCGAATGGACTATCGGGGCAGATACGCAGTATTTT. It yields the protein CSASEWTIGADTQYF.

This clonotype was recorded many times. The chain couples TRBV29-1 to TRBJ1-4, with D possibly TRBD1 on 5 matching bases. Per germline, CDR1 SQVTM and CDR2 ANQGSEA. The CDR3 spans 13 residues. Trimming stripped 6 bases from V and 6 bases from J, with 14 bases between. The CDR3 here is CSVLGRVDEKLFF. In DNA, the CDR3 is TGCAGCGTGTTAGGCAGGGTCGATGAAAAACTGTTTTTT.

This clonotype came up many times. Here the CDR3 DNA reads TGCAGTGCTTCCCATGGTCCGGGACAGCGGAGCAATCAGCCCCAGCATTTT. This codes for CSASHGPGQRSNQPQHF. The rearrangement joins TRBV20-1 to TRBJ1-5; 7 bases agree with TRBD1. The CDR3 loop spans 17 amino acids. V was clipped by 5 bases and J by 1 base; unmatched bases: 14. The germline gives CDR1 DFQATT, CDR2 SNEGSKA (reference sequence).

This clonotype was detected many times. The chain has TRBV20-1 and TRBJ2-3; 9 bases align to TRBD2. Germline V gene lookup returns CDR1 DFQATT and CDR2 SNEGSKA (reference sequence). The trim removed 0 bases at V and 2 bases at J, leaving 9 bases unmatched. The CDR3 runs 17 residues. CDR3 sequence reads: CSARDLLAGFPTDTQYF. The CDR3 nucleotides are TGCAGTGCTAGAGATCTGCTAGCGGGATTTCCCACAGATACGCAGTATTTT.

On this clonotype: With a much larger clone just one base away, this may be a read error. The V call is TRBV24-1, the J call TRBJ2-3; D is perhaps TRBD2 (8 bases). CDR1 is KGHDR and CDR2 is SFDVKD in the germline V gene. The CDR3 sequence is 16 residues long. The CDR3 loop is CATSDPGLVRTGTQYF. The CDR3 nucleotides are TGTGCCACCAGTGACCCGGGACTAGTGAGGACAGGTACGCAGTATTTT.

This clonotype was seen at least ten times. This chain's CDR3 is CASSLVGAETQYF. The CDR3 bases are TGTGCCAGCAGCTTAGTGGGCGCGGAGACCCAGTACTTC. The rearrangement links TRBV11-2 to TRBJ2-5; D unclear. V was trimmed by 1 base and J by 5 bases, leaving 8 bases between them. This CDR3 comprises 13 residues. Per germline, CDR1 SGHAT and CDR2 FQNNGV.

This clonotype was observed at least ten times. The V and J genes are TRBV6-5 and TRBJ1-1, with 9 nucleotides matching TRBD1. V was clipped by 5 bases and J by 5 bases; unmatched bases: 9. Germline V gene sequence: CDR1 MNHEY, CDR2 SVGAGI. This CDR3 region has 15 residues. The CDR3 loop is CASSDGEGTGTEAFF. In nucleotides, the CDR3 is TGTGCCAGCAGTGATGGGGAGGGGACAGGGACTGAAGCTTTCTTT.

A few counts support this clonotype. It may be a read error: a sequence one base away is much more abundant. The V gene is TRBV5-1, the J gene TRBJ2-7; D is perhaps TRBD1 or TRBD2 (5 bases each). This CDR3 is built from 14 residues. Trimming took off 0 bases at V and 7 bases at J, with 14 bases between the two ends. CDR1 and CDR2 (germline): SGHRS, YFSETQ. As DNA, the CDR3 is TGCGCCAGCAGCTTGGGGGAAGGGGACGGGGAGCAGTACTTC. The encoded protein is CASSLGEGDGEQYF.

The chain combines TRBV6-6 with TRBJ2-5, with a weak D call TRBD1 (6 bases). V was pared by 3 bases and J by 10 bases, with 15 bases between. The germline V gene has CDR1 MNHNY and CDR2 SVGAGI (reference sequence). The CDR3 has 13 amino acids. The CDR3 spells CASSYSQGQNQYF. Written as DNA, the CDR3 is TGTGCCAGCAGTTATTCCCAGGGGCAGAACCAGTACTTC.

In its sample, this clonotype was seen many times. This chain uses TRBV11-2 with TRBJ1-1; D is possibly TRBD1 (5 bases). Germline lookup yields CDR1 SGHAT and CDR2 FQNNGV. The CDR3 is 15 amino acids. V shed 2 bases and J shed 5 bases, with 15 bases lying between them. The CDR3 region is CASSLNSGLGTEAFF. The CDR3 DNA reads TGTGCCAGCAGCTTAAATTCGGGGCTTGGTACTGAAGCTTTCTTT.

This clonotype was picked up many times. V gene TRBV10-1 combines with J gene TRBJ1-5; 8 nucleotides line up with TRBD1. V trimming: 3 bases; J trimming: 2 bases; junction bases outside the gene matches: 6. Germline CDR1 WNHNN, CDR2 SYGVQD (reference sequence). This CDR3 contains 16 residues. CDR3 in DNA: TGCGCCAGCAGTGACGGGACAGGCCCCGGCAATCAGCCCCAGCATTTT. Its translation: CASSDGTGPGNQPQHF.

This clonotype was seen many times. This chain joins TRBV5-6 and TRBJ1-2, with 8 positions matching TRBD1. The CDR3 spans 15 residues. Germline trimming cut 3 bases from V and 8 bases from J; bases unmatched to any gene: 12. The V gene's germline CDR1 is SGHDT and CDR2 YYEEEE. For the CDR3, the DNA is TGTGCCAGCAGCTCGATCCAGGGGGCGTTCATCGGCTACACCTTC. Protein product: CASSSIQGAFIGYTF. Drawing the rest from reference TRBV5-6 and TRBJ1-2, the complete variable domain is DAGVTQSPTHLIKTRGQQVTLRCSPKSGHDTVSWYQQALGQGPQFIFQYYEEEERQRGNFPDRFSGHQFPNYSSELNVNALLLGDSALYLCASSSIQGAFIGYTFGSGTRLTVV.

This clonotype was found many times. The rearrangement uses TRBV3-1 and TRBJ1-2, with TRBD1 as a possible D gene (5 bases). Germline V gives CDR1 LGHDT, CDR2 YNNKEL (reference sequence). Trimming removed 4 bases from V and 4 bases from J, with 19 bases in between. The CDR3 has 16 residues. The DNA of the CDR3 is TGTGCCAGCAGCCGGCGGGACCCCCGAAGAACCTATGGCTACACCTTC. Its translation: CASSRRDPRRTYGYTF.

This clonotype was seen many times. The gene calls are TRBV5-5 and TRBJ1-5, with D perhaps matching TRBD1 (5 bases). The V gene lost 4 bases and the J gene lost 2 bases, with 10 bases spanning the gap. The CDR3 sequence is 14 residues long. Germline V CDR1 and CDR2: SGHKS, YYEKEE (reference sequence). The CDR3 protein is CASSLRDGNQPQHF. The CDR3 DNA reads as TGTGCCAGCAGCCTCCGGGACGGCAATCAGCCCCAGCATTTT.

This clonotype has ten or more counts. One end of the junction does not line up with germline, which may come from a read error. V usage is TRBV7-7 and J usage is TRBJ1-4; tentatively, D is TRBD1 (5 bases). Germline V gene sequence: CDR1 SSHAT, CDR2 FNYEAQ (reference sequence). There are 16 residues in the CDR3. CDR3 DNA sequence: TGTGCTAGCAGTTTCAACCCTTGGGGCGTTAGTGAAAAACTGTTTTTT. It yields the protein CASSFNPWGVSEKLFF.

This clonotype showed up many times. The V gene is TRBV20-1, the J gene TRBJ2-7, with unresolved D. CDR3 size: 14 residues. Trimming left V 3 bases short and J 2 bases short, with 14 bases between. The germline CDR1 and CDR2 sequences are DFQATT and SNEGSKA (reference sequence). The DNA of the CDR3 is TGCAGTGCTAGCTTATCGCGGCCCCCCTACGAGCAGTACTTC. Protein product: CSASLSRPPYEQYF.

This clonotype was counted ten times or more. V gene TRBV11-1 combines with J gene TRBJ2-3, with D unresolved. Per germline, CDR1 SGHAT and CDR2 FQDESV (reference sequence). The CDR3 runs to 15 residues. Trimming pared 6 bases from V and 0 bases from J, leaving 13 bases between. The CDR3 bases are TGTGCCAGCAGAGATACTTCTCGAAGCACAGATACGCAGTATTTT. This sequence encodes CASRDTSRSTDTQYF.

This clonotype was counted ten times or more. The J gene is TRBJ2-5, the V gene TRBV5-1; 7 bases line up with TRBD2. V gave up 4 bases and J gave up 1 base; unmatched junction bases: 4. The CDR3 extends over 14 amino acids. CDR1 is SGHRS and CDR2 is YFSETQ in the germline V gene. The CDR3 spells CASSPGGIQETQYF. In nucleotides, the CDR3 is TGCGCCAGCAGCCCCGGGGGGATCCAAGAGACCCAGTACTTC.

This clonotype has just a few counts. The chain links TRBV7-2 to TRBJ2-4, with 8 bases lining up with TRBD1. The CDR3 length is 16 residues. In germline, CDR1 is SGHTA, CDR2 FQGNSA. The ends lost 5 bases at V and 1 base at J; junction bases unmatched: 7. The CDR3 is CASSLTGGLAKNIQYF. As DNA, the CDR3 is TGTGCCAGCAGCCTTACAGGGGGTCTTGCCAAAAACATTCAGTACTTC.

This clonotype was counted many times. The chain employs TRBV5-1 and TRBJ1-5, with D possibly being TRBD1 (5 bases). In germline, CDR1 is SGHRS, CDR2 YFSETQ. The CDR3 runs to 14 residues. V lost 0 bases and J lost 6, with 10 bases in between. Here the CDR3 reads CASSLEAGTQPQHF. CDR3 bases: TGCGCCAGCAGCTTGGAGGCGGGGACTCAGCCCCAGCATTTT.

This clonotype was seen ten or more times. The CDR3 region has the DNA TGTGCCAGCAGCCCCCCCCTCCCCTACGAGCAGTACTTC. This encodes CASSPPLPYEQYF. The chain recombines TRBV7-9 with TRBJ2-7; D gene unclear. The CDR3 consists of 13 residues. The germline CDR1 and CDR2 sequences are SEHNR and FQNEAQ (reference sequence). V was trimmed by 5 bases and J by 2 bases, leaving 10 bases between them.

At least ten counts were recorded for this clonotype. The chain recombines TRBV12-3 or TRBV12-4 with TRBJ1-5; 7 bases map to TRBD1. The ends lost 1 base at V and 2 bases at J; junction bases unmatched: 8. This CDR3 is built from 17 residues. The CDR3 bases are TGTGCCAGCAGTTTAGGGGAAAATGACAGGGGCAATCAGCCCCAGCATTTT. Translating gives CASSLGENDRGNQPQHF.